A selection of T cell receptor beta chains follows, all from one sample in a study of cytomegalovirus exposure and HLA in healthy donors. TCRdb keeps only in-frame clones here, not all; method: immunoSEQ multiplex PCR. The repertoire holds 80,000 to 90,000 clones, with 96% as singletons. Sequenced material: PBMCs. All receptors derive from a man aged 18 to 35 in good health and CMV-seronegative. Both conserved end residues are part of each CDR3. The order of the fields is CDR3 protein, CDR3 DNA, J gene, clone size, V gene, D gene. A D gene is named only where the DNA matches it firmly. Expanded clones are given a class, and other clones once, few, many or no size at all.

CDR3 protein: CASSNSGRVKTQYF
CDR3 DNA: TGTGCCAGCAGCAACAGCGGGAGGGTCAAGACCCAGTACTTC
J gene: TRBJ2-5
clone size: -
V gene: TRBV7-8
D gene: TRBD2

CDR3 protein: CASSDGGAKVGELFF
CDR3 DNA: TGTGCCAGCAGTGATGGAGGGGCGAAAGTCGGGGAGCTGTTTTTT
J gene: TRBJ2-2
clone size: -
V gene: TRBV2
D gene: -

CDR3 protein: CASKAGARTEAFF
CDR3 DNA: TGCGCCAGCAAGGCGGGGGCGAGAACTGAAGCTTTCTTT
J gene: TRBJ1-1
clone size: -
V gene: TRBV10-1
D gene: -

CDR3 protein: CASSPRQSSSYEQYF
CDR3 DNA: TGTGCCAGCAGTCCCAGACAGTCTTCTTCCTACGAGCAGTACTTC
J gene: TRBJ2-7
clone size: -
V gene: TRBV6-6
D gene: -

CDR3 protein: CARGGRLNTEAFF
CDR3 DNA: TGTGCCAGGGGGGGACGGTTGAACACTGAAGCTTTCTTT
J gene: TRBJ1-1
clone size: few
V gene: TRBV6-4
D gene: -

CDR3 protein: CASKGLAPTGELFF
CDR3 DNA: TGTGCCAGCAAGGGACTAGCCCCTACCGGGGAGCTGTTTTTT
J gene: TRBJ2-2
clone size: -
V gene: TRBV14
D gene: TRBD2

CDR3 protein: CAISESAGHTDTQYF
CDR3 DNA: TGTGCCATCAGTGAGTCAGCGGGACACACAGATACGCAGTATTTT
J gene: TRBJ2-3
clone size: once
V gene: TRBV10-3
D gene: -

CDR3 protein: CASSGGTGVVNEKLFF
CDR3 DNA: TGTGCCAGCAGTGGGGGGACAGGGGTTGTCAATGAAAAACTGTTTTTT
J gene: TRBJ1-4
clone size: -
V gene: TRBV6-1
D gene: TRBD1

CDR3 protein: CASPGQNINYGYTF
CDR3 DNA: TGTGCCAGCCCGGGACAGAATATAAACTATGGCTACACCTTC
J gene: TRBJ1-2
clone size: -
V gene: TRBV2
D gene: TRBD1

CDR3 protein: CASSFSSNQPQHF
CDR3 DNA: TGTGCCAGCAGTTTCTCTAGCAATCAGCCCCAGCATTTT
J gene: TRBJ1-5
clone size: -
V gene: TRBV27
D gene: -

CDR3 protein: CASSLTSAPAKNIQYF
CDR3 DNA: TGCGCCAGCAGCCTAACTAGCGCCCCAGCCAAAAACATTCAGTACTTC
J gene: TRBJ2-4
clone size: -
V gene: TRBV5-1
D gene: TRBD2

CDR3 protein: CASQILSSYNEQFF
CDR3 DNA: TGTGCCAGCCAAATCCTGAGCTCCTACAATGAGCAGTTCTTC
J gene: TRBJ2-1
clone size: -
V gene: TRBV2
D gene: -

CDR3 protein: CASSELASGASTGELFF
CDR3 DNA: TGTGCCAGCAGTGAATTAGCTAGCGGGGCCTCCACCGGGGAGCTGTTTTTT
J gene: TRBJ2-2
clone size: -
V gene: TRBV2
D gene: TRBD2

CDR3 protein: CASSVVGTSGYQETQYF
CDR3 DNA: TGTGCCAGCAGCGTAGTGGGGACTAGCGGCTATCAAGAGACCCAGTACTTC
J gene: TRBJ2-5
clone size: -
V gene: TRBV9
D gene: TRBD2

CDR3 protein: CASSQDMNTEAFF
CDR3 DNA: TGCGCCAGCAGCCAAGACATGAACACTGAAGCTTTCTTT
J gene: TRBJ1-1
clone size: -
V gene: TRBV4-3
D gene: -

CDR3 protein: CASAPGRGWETQYF
CDR3 DNA: TGTGCGAGCGCCCCGGGCAGGGGCTGGGAGACCCAGTACTTC
J gene: TRBJ2-5
clone size: -
V gene: TRBV9
D gene: -

CDR3 protein: CASSEVGDRGPPLHF
CDR3 DNA: TGTGCCAGCAGTGAAGTAGGAGACAGGGGGCCACCCCTCCACTTT
J gene: TRBJ1-6
clone size: -
V gene: TRBV6-1
D gene: TRBD1

CDR3 protein: CASSQVLQNLAKNIQYF
CDR3 DNA: TGCGCCAGCAGCCAAGTTCTCCAGAATTTAGCCAAAAACATTCAGTACTTC
J gene: TRBJ2-4
clone size: -
V gene: TRBV4-1
D gene: -

CDR3 protein: CASRQLTGAREKLFF
CDR3 DNA: TGTGCCAGCAGGCAACTGACAGGGGCTCGGGAAAAACTGTTTTTT
J gene: TRBJ1-4
clone size: -
V gene: TRBV2
D gene: TRBD1

CDR3 protein: CASTLRRDQSSPLHF
CDR3 DNA: TGTGCCAGCACCCTGAGGAGGGACCAAAGTTCACCCCTCCACTTT
J gene: TRBJ1-6
clone size: -
V gene: TRBV27
D gene: -

CDR3 protein: CASTGDRDNNEQFF
CDR3 DNA: TGTGCCAGTACGGGGGACAGGGATAACAATGAGCAGTTCTTC
J gene: TRBJ2-1
clone size: -
V gene: TRBV19
D gene: TRBD1

CDR3 protein: CASSGGAQYF
CDR3 DNA: TGTGCCAGCAGCGGGGGGGCCCAGTACTTC
J gene: TRBJ2-5
clone size: -
V gene: TRBV25-1
D gene: TRBD2

CDR3 protein: CAWRDREIYGYTF
CDR3 DNA: TGTGCCTGGAGAGACAGGGAGATCTATGGCTACACCTTC
J gene: TRBJ1-2
clone size: -
V gene: TRBV30
D gene: TRBD1

CDR3 protein: CASSDRGGSYNEQFF
CDR3 DNA: TGTGCCAGCAGTGACCGGGGCGGGAGCTACAATGAGCAGTTCTTC
J gene: TRBJ2-1
clone size: -
V gene: TRBV6-4
D gene: TRBD2

CDR3 protein: CASSLRGEAFF
CDR3 DNA: TGTGCCAGCAGTTTAAGGGGTGAAGCTTTCTTT
J gene: TRBJ1-1
clone size: -
V gene: TRBV28
D gene: -

CDR3 protein: CSVGEGAGTEAFF
CDR3 DNA: TGCAGCGTTGGGGAGGGCGCGGGCACTGAAGCTTTCTTT
J gene: TRBJ1-1
clone size: -
V gene: TRBV29-1
D gene: -

CDR3 protein: CASSQGSGGWNTEAFF
CDR3 DNA: TGCGCCAGCAGCCAAGGGAGTGGAGGATGGAACACTGAAGCTTTCTTT
J gene: TRBJ1-1
clone size: once
V gene: TRBV4-1
D gene: -

CDR3 protein: CSGQGNYGYTF
CDR3 DNA: TGCAGCGGACAGGGGAACTATGGCTACACCTTC
J gene: TRBJ1-2
clone size: -
V gene: TRBV29-1
D gene: TRBD1

CDR3 protein: CASSLLVREGGNTIYF
CDR3 DNA: TGTGCCAGCAGCTTACTAGTCAGGGAGGGTGGAAACACCATATATTTT
J gene: TRBJ1-3
clone size: -
V gene: TRBV7-3
D gene: -

CDR3 protein: CASSIDRDNQPQHF
CDR3 DNA: TGTGCCAGCAGCATTGACAGGGACAATCAGCCCCAGCATTTT
J gene: TRBJ1-5
clone size: -
V gene: TRBV7-9
D gene: TRBD1

CDR3 protein: CASSPSSAYEQYF
CDR3 DNA: TGTGCCAGCAGTCCCAGTTCCGCCTACGAGCAGTACTTC
J gene: TRBJ2-7
clone size: -
V gene: TRBV27
D gene: -

CDR3 protein: CASSQDLWLAGAFNSYNEQFF
CDR3 DNA: TGTGCCAGCAGCCAAGATCTATGGTTAGCGGGTGCTTTTAACTCCTACAATGAGCAGTTCTTC
J gene: TRBJ2-1
clone size: -
V gene: TRBV14
D gene: TRBD2

CDR3 protein: CASSSGGLAGYNEQFF
CDR3 DNA: TGTGCCAGCAGCTCAGGAGGACTAGCGGGGTACAATGAGCAGTTCTTC
J gene: TRBJ2-1
clone size: -
V gene: TRBV13
D gene: TRBD2

CDR3 protein: CASRWTANYGYTF
CDR3 DNA: TGTGCCAGCAGGTGGACAGCTAACTATGGCTACACCTTC
J gene: TRBJ1-2
clone size: -
V gene: TRBV2
D gene: -

CDR3 protein: CASTHRDSLNEKLFF
CDR3 DNA: TGTGCCAGCACTCACCGGGACAGCCTGAATGAAAAACTGTTTTTT
J gene: TRBJ1-4
clone size: -
V gene: TRBV2
D gene: TRBD1

CDR3 protein: CASGGLAGGPETQYF
CDR3 DNA: TGTGCCAGCGGGGGACTAGCGGGAGGGCCGGAGACCCAGTACTTC
J gene: TRBJ2-5
clone size: -
V gene: TRBV6-5
D gene: TRBD2

CDR3 protein: CASSYETGTGAARAFF
CDR3 DNA: TGTGCCAGCAGTTACGAGACCGGGACAGGGGCCGCTCGAGCTTTCTTT
J gene: TRBJ1-1
clone size: once
V gene: TRBV6-5
D gene: TRBD1

CDR3 protein: CASSFPGQGASGANVLTF
CDR3 DNA: TGCGCCAGCAGCTTCCCGGGACAGGGGGCGTCAGGGGCCAACGTCCTGACTTTC
J gene: TRBJ2-6
clone size: -
V gene: TRBV5-1
D gene: TRBD1

CDR3 protein: CAWSPRQGRGQPQHF
CDR3 DNA: TGTGCCTGGAGCCCTCGACAGGGACGGGGTCAGCCCCAGCATTTT
J gene: TRBJ1-5
clone size: -
V gene: TRBV30
D gene: TRBD1

CDR3 protein: CASSPMIGQTYGYTF
CDR3 DNA: TGTGCCAGCAGCCCGATGATTGGGCAGACCTATGGCTACACCTTC
J gene: TRBJ1-2
clone size: -
V gene: TRBV7-2
D gene: -

CDR3 protein: CASSQDLMRAADTEAFF
CDR3 DNA: TGTGCCAGCAGCCAAGATCTAATGCGGGCGGCAGACACTGAAGCTTTCTTT
J gene: TRBJ1-1
clone size: -
V gene: TRBV4-2
D gene: -

CDR3 protein: CASSEQGTNYGYTF
CDR3 DNA: TGTGCCAGCAGTGAGCAGGGCACTAACTATGGCTACACCTTC
J gene: TRBJ1-2
clone size: once
V gene: TRBV2
D gene: -

CDR3 protein: CASSQPIRGYGYTF
CDR3 DNA: TGCGCCAGCAGCCAACCGATAAGGGGCTATGGCTACACCTTC
J gene: TRBJ1-2
clone size: -
V gene: TRBV4-3
D gene: -

CDR3 protein: CASSGWEAEQFF
CDR3 DNA: TGTGCCAGCAGTGGGTGGGAGGCCGAGCAGTTCTTC
J gene: TRBJ2-1
clone size: -
V gene: TRBV6-6
D gene: -

CDR3 protein: CASSLEDRGLLNEKLFF
CDR3 DNA: TGTGCCAGCAGCTTAGAGGACAGGGGACTTCTTAATGAAAAACTGTTTTTT
J gene: TRBJ1-4
clone size: -
V gene: TRBV7-2
D gene: TRBD1

CDR3 protein: CASSWRQSEQYF
CDR3 DNA: TGTGCCAGCAGCTGGCGACAGAGCGAGCAGTACTTC
J gene: TRBJ2-7
clone size: -
V gene: TRBV7-9
D gene: -

CDR3 protein: CASRSPDTQYF
CDR3 DNA: TGTGCCAGCAGGTCTCCAGATACGCAGTATTTT
J gene: TRBJ2-3
clone size: -
V gene: TRBV6-6
D gene: -

CDR3 protein: CAKSGRGDDEQFF
CDR3 DNA: TGTGCCAAATCCGGACGGGGGGACGATGAGCAGTTCTTC
J gene: TRBJ2-1
clone size: -
V gene: TRBV30
D gene: TRBD2

CDR3 protein: CASSFTGVETQYF
CDR3 DNA: TGTGCCAGCAGCTTCACGGGAGTGGAGACCCAGTACTTC
J gene: TRBJ2-5
clone size: -
V gene: TRBV7-2
D gene: -

CDR3 protein: CASSPRGEPQHF
CDR3 DNA: TGTGCCAGCAGCCCCCGGGGGGAGCCCCAGCATTTT
J gene: TRBJ1-5
clone size: -
V gene: TRBV7-2
D gene: -

CDR3 protein: CASSLVFGTGPYEQYF
CDR3 DNA: TGTGCCAGCAGCTTAGTTTTTGGGACAGGTCCCTACGAGCAGTACTTC
J gene: TRBJ2-7
clone size: -
V gene: TRBV11-3
D gene: TRBD1

CDR3 protein: CASSSDPDAPGSYNEQFF
CDR3 DNA: TGCGCCAGCAGCTCCGATCCAGACGCGCCGGGCTCCTACAATGAGCAGTTCTTC
J gene: TRBJ2-1
clone size: -
V gene: TRBV5-1
D gene: -

CDR3 protein: CSVGQTTSGVYNEQFF
CDR3 DNA: TGCAGCGTTGGCCAAACGACGAGCGGGGTCTACAATGAGCAGTTCTTC
J gene: TRBJ2-1
clone size: -
V gene: TRBV29-1
D gene: TRBD2

CDR3 protein: CASSLVGVNRGKNEQFF
CDR3 DNA: TGTGCCAGCAGCTTAGTAGGAGTCAACAGGGGGAAGAATGAGCAGTTCTTC
J gene: TRBJ2-1
clone size: -
V gene: TRBV7-9
D gene: TRBD1

CDR3 protein: CASSVSQAANTIYF
CDR3 DNA: TGTGCCAGCAGTGTATCGCAAGCGGCGAACACCATATATTTT
J gene: TRBJ1-3
clone size: -
V gene: TRBV2
D gene: -